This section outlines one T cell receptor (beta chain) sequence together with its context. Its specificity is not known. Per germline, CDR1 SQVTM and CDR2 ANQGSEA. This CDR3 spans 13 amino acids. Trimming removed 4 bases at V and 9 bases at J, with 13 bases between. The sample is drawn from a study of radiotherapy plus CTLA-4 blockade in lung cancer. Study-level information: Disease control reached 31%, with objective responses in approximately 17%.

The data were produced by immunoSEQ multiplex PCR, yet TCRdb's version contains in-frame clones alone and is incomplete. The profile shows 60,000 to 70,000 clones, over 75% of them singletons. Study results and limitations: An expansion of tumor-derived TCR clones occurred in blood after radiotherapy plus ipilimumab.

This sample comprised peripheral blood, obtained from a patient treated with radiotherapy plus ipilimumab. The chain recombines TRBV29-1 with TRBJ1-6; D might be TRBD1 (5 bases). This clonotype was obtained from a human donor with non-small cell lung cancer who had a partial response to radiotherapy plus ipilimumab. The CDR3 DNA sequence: TGCAGCGTTGGAGCAGGGAAGGGTTCACCCCTCCACTTT. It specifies CSVGAGKGSPLHF.